Each of the 21 T cell receptor beta chains below was sequenced from the same sample in a study of blood T cell repertoires in COVID-19. Using immunoSEQ multiplex PCR, the repertoire was profiled, and TCRdb retains in-frame clones only, with some absent. In the table there are 250,000 or so clones, approximately 88% of which are singletons. Sample: peripheral blood. The receptors were sampled from a woman aged 25 to 39 with acute or convalescent COVID-19.

As DNA, the CDR3 is TGTGCCAGCAGTTGGAGGGAGCAGTACTTC. It translates to CASSWREQYF. The chain links TRBV28 to TRBJ2-7; D might be TRBD2 (5 bases). Per the germline V gene, CDR1 is MDHEN and CDR2 is SYDVKM. The CDR3 has 10 amino acids. V shed 4 bases and J shed 7 bases, with 5 bases lying between them.

At least ten counts were recorded for this clone. The chain combines TRBV19 with TRBJ1-5; maybe TRBD1 (6 bases). The CDR3 is made up of 16 amino acids. Between the trimmed V and J ends, which lost 3 bases and 4 bases, there was a span of 16 bases. Germline assignment: CDR1 LNHDA and CDR2 SQIVND (reference sequence). The CDR3 here is CASSMELGAGNQPQHF. For the CDR3, the DNA is TGTGCCAGTAGTATGGAGCTGGGGGCTGGAAATCAGCCCCAGCATTTT.

A few counts support this clone. The rearrangement uses TRBV9 and TRBJ2-3; the D gene is possibly TRBD2 (5 bases). V was clipped by 0 bases and J by 3 bases, with 11 bases between them. CDR1 and CDR2 from the germline V gene are SGDLS and YYNGEE. The CDR3 has 15 residues. The CDR3 DNA follows: TGTGCCAGCAGCGTAGGGGGAGCTGCTACAGATACGCAGTATTTT. Protein: CASSVGGAATDTQYF.

This clone was recorded a few times. This chain connects TRBV5-8 to TRBJ1-4; D possibly corresponds to TRBD1 (6 bases). This CDR3 is 16 amino acids long. Trimming removed 4 bases at V and 5 bases at J, with 18 bases between. Germline assignment: CDR1 SGHTS and CDR2 YDEGEE. The CDR3 reads CASSVGTGTQNEKLFF. The CDR3 nucleotides read TGTGCCAGCAGCGTGGGTACCGGGACACAAAATGAAAAACTGTTTTTT.

The chain combines TRBV5-6 with TRBJ1-3; TRBD1 is a possible D gene (6 bases). Germline V gives CDR1 SGHDT, CDR2 YYEEEE. The CDR3 loop spans 15 amino acids. Between the trimmed V and J ends, which lost 4 bases and 0 bases, there was a span of 11 bases. In DNA form, the CDR3 reads TGTGCCAGCAGCCAGATACAGGGCTCTGGAAACACCATATATTTT. Amino acid sequence: CASSQIQGSGNTIYF.

This sequence joins TRBV4-3 and TRBJ2-1; D possibly corresponds to TRBD2 (6 bases). Germline V gene sequence: CDR1 LGHNA, CDR2 YSLEER. This CDR3 region has 14 residues. V was trimmed by 0 bases and J by 8 bases, leaving 11 bases between them. The CDR3 sequence is CASSQDPGVDEQFF. The CDR3 DNA reads TGCGCCAGCAGCCAAGACCCGGGGGTCGATGAGCAGTTCTTC.

CDR3 DNA sequence: TGCGCCAGCAGTGATCGGACAGTCAGGAGCTCCTACGAGCAGTACTTC. It codes for CASSDRTVRSSYEQYF. The chain recombines TRBV10-1 with TRBJ2-7; tentative D call: TRBD1 (6 bases). The ends were cut back, 3 bases at V and 0 bases at J, with 15 bases in the middle. There are 16 residues in the CDR3. CDR1 WNHNN and CDR2 SYGVQD come from the germline V gene (reference sequence).

This chain links TRBV25-1 with TRBJ2-4, with TRBD2 as a possible D gene (7 bases). The CDR3 runs to 15 residues. In germline, CDR1 is MGHDK, CDR2 SYGVNS. With 1 base removed from V and 9 bases from J, the gap between germline ends came to 16 bases. CDR3 nucleotides: TGTGCCAGCAGTGAATTGGGGGGCGCGGGGGTCATTCAGTACTTC. Amino acids: CASSELGGAGVIQYF.

This clone was seen just once. This rearrangement joins TRBV7-2 to TRBJ1-2; 9 bases align to TRBD1. This CDR3 has 15 residues. After removal of 4 bases from V and 5 bases from J, the junction contained 8 bases not matched to a gene. Germline CDR1 SGHTA, CDR2 FQGNSA. For the CDR3, the DNA is TGTGCCAGCAGCTCCCAAACCGGGACAGGGTATGGCTACACCTTC. Its protein is CASSSQTGTGYGYTF.

The CDR3 sequence: CSVNEGQPNSPLHF. CDR3 nucleotides: TGCAGCGTCAACGAGGGACAGCCTAATTCACCCCTCCACTTT. The rearrangement joins TRBV29-1 to TRBJ1-6, with 7 bases fitting TRBD1. Germline V gene lookup returns CDR1 SQVTM and CDR2 ANQGSEA. Germline trimming cut 6 bases from V and 6 bases from J; bases unmatched to any gene: 8. This CDR3 is 14 amino acids long.

V usage is TRBV7-8 and J usage is TRBJ2-5, with 8 bases aligning to TRBD2. The CDR3 contains 18 residues. Germline-derived CDR1 and CDR2 are SGHVS and FQNEAQ. V was clipped by 1 base and J by 2 bases; unmatched bases: 12. The DNA for the CDR3 is TGTGCCAGCAGCTTAGTGGTGGGGGGGACTAGTCGACAAGAGACCCAGTACTTC. This encodes CASSLVVGGTSRQETQYF.

This clone has just one count. The chain couples TRBV4-3 to TRBJ2-1; 11 nucleotides align to TRBD2. J lost 3 bases, V lost 1 base, and 2 bases had no gene match. CDR1 LGHNA and CDR2 YSLEER come from the germline V gene. This CDR3 comprises 16 residues. This CDR3 reads CASSQGGLAVYNEQFF. In nucleotides, the CDR3 is TGCGCCAGCAGCCAAGGGGGACTAGCGGTCTACAATGAGCAGTTCTTC.

The sample holds one count of this clone. This chain uses TRBV12-3 or TRBV12-4 with TRBJ2-2, with D tentatively TRBD2 (5 bases). Trimming cost V 5 bases and J 4 bases, with 8 bases left between them. This CDR3 region has 13 residues. The CDR3 sequence: CASSLLGTGELFF. CDR3 coding DNA: TGTGCCAGCAGTCTACTAGGCACCGGGGAGCTGTTTTTT.

V gene TRBV3-1 (or the pseudogene TRBV3-2) combines with J gene TRBJ1-2; 8 bases align to TRBD1. Germline loops: CDR1 LGHDT, CDR2 YNNKEL (reference sequence). The CDR3 has 15 amino acids. Unmatched junction bases numbered 9, after V lost 7 bases and J lost 2 bases. This CDR3 is CASTRLGQANYGYTF. In DNA form, the CDR3 reads TGTGCCAGCACCCGATTGGGACAGGCGAACTATGGCTACACCTTC.

This rearrangement joins TRBV5-1 to TRBJ1-5; 7 bases fit TRBD1. The CDR3 totals 13 residues. Germline-derived CDR1 and CDR2 are SGHRS and YFSETQ. Losses at the gene ends were 4 bases for V and 4 bases for J; bases not matched to a gene: 2. CDR3 amino acids: CASSVQGNQPQHF. DNA of the CDR3: TGCGCCAGCAGCGTACAGGGGAATCAGCCCCAGCATTTT.

V gene TRBV7-6 combines with J gene TRBJ2-7, with 12 nucleotides matching TRBD1. The CDR3 spans 14 residues. Germline loops: CDR1 SGHVS, CDR2 FNYEAQ. V was clipped by 4 bases and J by 4 bases; unmatched bases: 2. CDR3 amino acids: CASSSGQGAYEQYF. Written as DNA, the CDR3 is TGTGCCAGCAGCTCGGGACAGGGGGCTTACGAGCAGTACTTC.

This clone was seen once. This chain joins TRBV24-1 and TRBJ2-2; possible D gene TRBD1, 6 bases. Germline CDR1 is KGHDR and CDR2 is SFDVKD. This CDR3 is 17 amino acids long. Trimming removed 2 bases at V and 0 bases at J, with 12 bases between. The CDR3 nucleotides are TGTGCCACCAGTGATTCACAGGGCTTAGCGAACACCGGGGAGCTGTTTTTT. This translates into CATSDSQGLANTGELFF.

This chain joins TRBV5-6 and TRBJ1-1; D unclear. The CDR3 has 13 amino acids. The germline V gene has CDR1 SGHDT and CDR2 YYEEEE. The ends were cut back, 4 bases at V and 3 bases at J, with 10 bases in the middle. The CDR3 nucleotides read TGTGCCAGCAGCCCCGAACCGGACACTGAAGCTTTCTTT. It specifies CASSPEPDTEAFF. The whole variable domain, filled in from reference TRBV5-6 and TRBJ1-1, reads DAGVTQSPTHLIKTRGQQVTLRCSPKSGHDTVSWYQQALGQGPQFIFQYYEEEERQRGNFPDRFSGHQFPNYSSELNVNALLLGDSALYLCASSPEPDTEAFFGQGTRLTVV.

The chain combines TRBV19 with TRBJ1-5; tentative D call: TRBD1 (6 bases). V gave up 5 bases and J gave up 9 bases, with 20 bases separating them. CDR1 LNHDA and CDR2 SQIVND come from the germline V gene (reference sequence). This CDR3 region has 15 residues. CDR3 sequence reads: CASSRGSGTQGPQHF. CDR3 DNA: TGTGCCAGTAGTCGAGGTTCCGGGACACAAGGGCCCCAGCATTTT.

This clone was found a few times. V gene TRBV4-2 combines with J gene TRBJ2-2, with D uncertain. Trimming took 1 base from V and 7 from J, leaving 7 bases between them. CDR1 LGHNA and CDR2 YNFKEQ come from the germline V gene. The CDR3 has 13 residues. This CDR3 reads CASSQARSGELFF. CDR3 sequence (DNA): TGTGCCAGCAGCCAAGCCCGGAGCGGGGAGCTGTTTTTT.

This clone has a handful of counts. Other DNA sequences in the sample encode the same CDR3. The J gene is TRBJ1-2, the V gene TRBV19, with D uncertain. V lost 2 bases and J 4 bases, leaving 5 bases between the germline ends. The CDR3 runs 12 residues. Germline-derived CDR1 and CDR2 are LNHDA and SQIVND (reference sequence). The CDR3 reads CASSISVYGYTF. The DNA of the CDR3 is TGTGCCAGTAGTATATCTGTCTATGGCTACACCTTC.